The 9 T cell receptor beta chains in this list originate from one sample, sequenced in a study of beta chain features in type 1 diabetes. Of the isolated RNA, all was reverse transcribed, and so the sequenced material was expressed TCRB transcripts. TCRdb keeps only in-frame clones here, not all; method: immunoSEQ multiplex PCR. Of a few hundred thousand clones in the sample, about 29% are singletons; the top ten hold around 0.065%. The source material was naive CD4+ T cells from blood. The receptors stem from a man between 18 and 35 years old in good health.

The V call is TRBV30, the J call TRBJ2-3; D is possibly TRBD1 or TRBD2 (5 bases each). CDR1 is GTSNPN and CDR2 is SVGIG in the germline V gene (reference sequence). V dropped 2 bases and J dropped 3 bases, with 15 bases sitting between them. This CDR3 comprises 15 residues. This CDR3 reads CAWSRVGAETDTQYF. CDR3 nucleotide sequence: TGTGCCTGGAGTCGGGTCGGGGCCGAAACAGATACGCAGTATTTT.

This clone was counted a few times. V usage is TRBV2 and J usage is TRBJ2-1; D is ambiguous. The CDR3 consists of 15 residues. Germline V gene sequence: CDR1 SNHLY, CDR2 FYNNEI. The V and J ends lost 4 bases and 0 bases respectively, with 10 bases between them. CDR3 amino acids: CASSAEGFSYNEQFF. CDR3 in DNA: TGTGCCAGCAGTGCTGAAGGCTTCTCCTACAATGAGCAGTTCTTC.

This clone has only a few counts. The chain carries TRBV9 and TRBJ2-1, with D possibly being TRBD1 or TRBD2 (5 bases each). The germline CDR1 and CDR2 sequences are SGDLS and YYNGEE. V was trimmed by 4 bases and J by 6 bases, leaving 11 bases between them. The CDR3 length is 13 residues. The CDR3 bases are TGTGCCAGCAGCCTGGGACCGACCAATGAGCAGTTCTTC. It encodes CASSLGPTNEQFF.

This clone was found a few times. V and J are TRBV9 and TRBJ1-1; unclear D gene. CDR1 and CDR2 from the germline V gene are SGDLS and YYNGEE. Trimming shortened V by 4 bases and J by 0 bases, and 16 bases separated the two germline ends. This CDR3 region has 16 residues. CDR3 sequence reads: CASSIQPRSMNTEAFF. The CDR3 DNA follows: TGTGCCAGCAGCATCCAACCCAGGTCGATGAACACTGAAGCTTTCTTT.

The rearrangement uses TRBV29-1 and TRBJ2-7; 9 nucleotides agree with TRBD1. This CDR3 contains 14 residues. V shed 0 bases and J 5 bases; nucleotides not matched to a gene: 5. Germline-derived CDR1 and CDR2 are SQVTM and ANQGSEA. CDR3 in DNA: TGCAGCGTTGAAGACCGAACAGGGGGCCACGAGCAGTACTTC. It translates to CSVEDRTGGHEQYF.

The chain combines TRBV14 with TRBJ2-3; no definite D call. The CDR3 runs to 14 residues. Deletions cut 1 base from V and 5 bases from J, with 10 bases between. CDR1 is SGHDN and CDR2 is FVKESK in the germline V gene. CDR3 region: CASSQVWPRDTQYF. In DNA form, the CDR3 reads TGTGCCAGCAGCCAAGTCTGGCCCCGAGATACGCAGTATTTT.

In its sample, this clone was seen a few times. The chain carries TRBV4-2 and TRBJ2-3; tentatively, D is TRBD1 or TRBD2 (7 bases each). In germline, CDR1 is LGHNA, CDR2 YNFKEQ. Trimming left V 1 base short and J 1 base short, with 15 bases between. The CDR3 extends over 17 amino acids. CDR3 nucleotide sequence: TGTGCCAGCAGCCAAGGGGAGGGGGCAGGTGGCACAGATACGCAGTATTTT. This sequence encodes CASSQGEGAGGTDTQYF.

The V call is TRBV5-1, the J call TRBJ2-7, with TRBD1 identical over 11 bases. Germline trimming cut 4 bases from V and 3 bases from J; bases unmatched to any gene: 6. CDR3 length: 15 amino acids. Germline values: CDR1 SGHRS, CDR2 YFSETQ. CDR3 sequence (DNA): TGCGCCAGCAGCCCAAAGGGGACAGGGGGCTACGAGCAGTACTTC. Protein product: CASSPKGTGGYEQYF.

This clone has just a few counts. The CDR3 region is CAWSVRGGPYEQYF. The CDR3 DNA follows: TGTGCCTGGAGTGTACGAGGGGGCCCCTACGAGCAGTACTTC. The chain couples TRBV30 to TRBJ2-7, with 7 bases that match TRBD1. CDR1 and CDR2 from the germline V gene are GTSNPN and SVGIG (reference sequence). V lost 0 bases to trimming and J lost 2 bases; unmatched junction nucleotides: 4. CDR3 size: 14 residues. The variable domain in full, with the rest retrieved from reference TRBV30 and TRBJ2-7, is SQTIHQWPATLVQPVGSPLSLECTVEGTSNPNLYWYRQAAGRGLQLLFYSVGIGQISSEVPQNLSASRPQDRQFILSSKKLLLSDSGFYLCAWSVRGGPYEQYFGPGTRLTVT.